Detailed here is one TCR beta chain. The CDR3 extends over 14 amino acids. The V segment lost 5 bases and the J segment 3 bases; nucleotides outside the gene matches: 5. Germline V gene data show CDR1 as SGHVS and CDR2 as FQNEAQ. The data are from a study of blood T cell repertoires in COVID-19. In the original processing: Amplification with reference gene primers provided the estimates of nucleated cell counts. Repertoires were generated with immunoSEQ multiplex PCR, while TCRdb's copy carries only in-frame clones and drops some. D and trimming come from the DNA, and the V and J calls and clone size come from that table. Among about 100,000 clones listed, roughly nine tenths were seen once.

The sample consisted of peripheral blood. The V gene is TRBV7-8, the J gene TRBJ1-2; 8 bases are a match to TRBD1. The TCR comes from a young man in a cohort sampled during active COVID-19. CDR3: CASSTETGDYGYTF. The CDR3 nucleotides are TGTGCCAGCAGCACAGAGACAGGGGACTATGGCTACACCTTC.